This record covers a single TCR beta chain. V lost 4 bases and J lost 5; bases outside the gene matches: 14. Germline assignment: CDR1 GTSNPN and CDR2 SVGIG (reference sequence). The CDR3 sequence is 16 residues long. Genomic DNA of every subset was divided equally among multiple immunoSEQ plates. Using roughly 200 ng DNA, 30,000 to 35,000 T cell genomes, the sorted-subset replicate PCRs were run. Here immunoSEQ multiplex PCR was the method, and the copy in TCRdb shows in-frame clones only, minus some. The data show 2 million to 2.5 million clones, 85% to 95% seen once. This specimen comes from a study of shared clonotypes between healthy human individuals.

This clonotype originated in a man aged 18 to 35 in good health. Some clones in this sample may be carry-over from other donors' samples. The sample was naive CD4+ T cells from PBMCs. Described subset: CD45RA+ positively selected. The chain uses TRBV30 and TRBJ2-5, with 9 bases that match TRBD1. The CDR3 sequence: CAWTFPHRGLGETQYF. The CDR3, as DNA: TGTGCCTGGACCTTCCCCCACAGGGGGCTTGGGGAGACCCAGTACTTC.